This T cell receptor beta chain derives from a study of shared clonotypes between healthy human individuals. Study as a whole: Three CD4 naive, three CD4 memory, two CD8 naive and one CD8 memory plate were used per donor. Notes on the study in general: Researchers sampled blood only, noting tissue repertoires likely differ. The donor pool, a small one, limited the genetic and exposure-history diversity represented.

In this sample, this clone turned up once. The antigen is undetermined. Germline CDR1 is SQVTM and CDR2 is ANQGSEA. This CDR3 is 11 amino acids long. The V and J ends lost 6 bases and 7 bases respectively, with 12 bases between them. Data came from immunoSEQ multiplex PCR; TCRdb stores just in-frame clones and leaves some out. This sample has approximately 600,000 clones, with approximately 96% found just once. The naive CD8 subset, CD45RO-negative cells positively selected for CCR7, excluded terminally differentiated effector memory CD45RA+ cells. The chain uses TRBV29-1 and TRBJ1-1, with D tentatively TRBD1 (6 bases). The receptor was isolated from a woman between 25 and 40 years old in good health. What was sequenced was naive CD8+ T cells sorted from blood. In nucleotides, the CDR3 is TGCAGCGTCCAGGACAGCCATGAAGCTTTCTTT. It encodes CSVQDSHEAFF.